The clone carrying this T cell receptor beta chain was observed a single time. These data come from a study of blood T cell repertoires in COVID-19. Study background: Acute and convalescent COVID-19 samples came from the United States, Italy and Spain. PBMCs, B-cell-depleted T cells, or T cells provided the cDNA or gDNA that made up the material.

The CDR3 loop spans 15 amino acids. CDR1 is MNHEY and CDR2 is SVGAGI in the germline V gene. Trimming stripped 6 bases from V and 0 bases from J, with 14 bases between. Per the authors' pipeline: From reference gene primer amplification, estimates of nucleated cell counts were derived. Profiled with immunoSEQ multiplex PCR; TCRdb holds only in-frame clones, not every one. The V and J calls and clone size were taken over from that table, and D and trimming were inferred from the DNA. The data show around 94,000 clones, around 82% seen once. Sequencing was carried out using peripheral blood. The chain has TRBV6-5 and TRBJ1-1; D may be TRBD1 (5 bases). The TCR sequence derives from a man aged 55-75 years with acute or convalescent COVID-19. The CDR3 here is CASSGTGTLNTEAFF. DNA for the CDR3: TGTGCCAGCAGCGGCACCGGGACTTTGAACACTGAAGCTTTCTTT.